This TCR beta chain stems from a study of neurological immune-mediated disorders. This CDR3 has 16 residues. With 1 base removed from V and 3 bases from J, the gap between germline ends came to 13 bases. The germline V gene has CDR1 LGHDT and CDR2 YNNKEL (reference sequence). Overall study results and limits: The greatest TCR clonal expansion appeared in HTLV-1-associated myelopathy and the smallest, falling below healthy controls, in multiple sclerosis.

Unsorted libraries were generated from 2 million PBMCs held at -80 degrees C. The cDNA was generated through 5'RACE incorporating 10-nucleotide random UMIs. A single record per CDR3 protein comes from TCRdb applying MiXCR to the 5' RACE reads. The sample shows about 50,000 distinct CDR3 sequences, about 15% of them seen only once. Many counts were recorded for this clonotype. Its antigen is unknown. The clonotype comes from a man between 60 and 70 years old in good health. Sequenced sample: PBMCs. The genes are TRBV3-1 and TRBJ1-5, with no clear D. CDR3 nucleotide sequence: TGTGCCAGCAGCCAAGCGGGCGGGCCTAACAATCAGCCCCAGCATTTT. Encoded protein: CASSQAGGPNNQPQHF.